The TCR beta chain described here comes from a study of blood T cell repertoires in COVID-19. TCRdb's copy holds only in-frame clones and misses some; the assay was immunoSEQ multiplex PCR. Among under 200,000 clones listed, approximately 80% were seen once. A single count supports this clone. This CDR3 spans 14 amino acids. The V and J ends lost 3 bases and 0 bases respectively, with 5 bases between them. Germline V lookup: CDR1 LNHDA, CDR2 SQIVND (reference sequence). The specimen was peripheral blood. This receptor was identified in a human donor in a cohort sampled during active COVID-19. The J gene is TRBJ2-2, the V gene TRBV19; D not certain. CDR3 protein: CASSMRANTGELFF. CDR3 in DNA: TGTGCCAGTAGTATGCGAGCGAACACCGGGGAGCTGTTTTTT.